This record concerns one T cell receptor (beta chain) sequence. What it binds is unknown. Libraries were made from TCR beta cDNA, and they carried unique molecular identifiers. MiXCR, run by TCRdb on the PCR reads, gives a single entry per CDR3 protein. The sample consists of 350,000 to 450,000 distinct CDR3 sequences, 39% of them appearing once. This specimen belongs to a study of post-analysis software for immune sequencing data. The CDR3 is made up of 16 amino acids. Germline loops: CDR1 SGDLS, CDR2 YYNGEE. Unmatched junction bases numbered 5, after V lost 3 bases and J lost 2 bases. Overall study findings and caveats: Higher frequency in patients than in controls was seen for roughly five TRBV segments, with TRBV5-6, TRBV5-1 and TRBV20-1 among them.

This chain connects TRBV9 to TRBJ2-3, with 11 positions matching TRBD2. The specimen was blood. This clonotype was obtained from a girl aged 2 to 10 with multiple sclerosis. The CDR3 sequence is CASSGGTSGLTDTQYF. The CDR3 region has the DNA TGTGCCAGCAGCGGAGGGACTAGCGGCCTCACAGATACGCAGTATTTT.